A single sample is the source of the 15 T cell receptor beta chains below, sequenced in a study of CD8 T cells in ankylosing spondylitis. The antigens of these receptors remain unknown. TCRdb processed the 5' RACE reads anew with MiXCR; each CDR3 protein has one entry. The table shows a few hundred thousand distinct CDR3 sequences, with 15% to 20% occurring only once. Study-level findings and limits: Typical of ankylosing spondylitis blood, it appeared, was a TCR beta motif of eight highly homologous variants.

The sequencing sample was made of blood, either unsorted or a sorted T cell fraction (not recorded which). These receptors came from a male donor with ankylosing spondylitis.

This sequence joins TRBV11-1 and TRBJ2-1; the match to TRBD2 covers 11 bases. V shed 4 bases, J shed 0 bases, and the junction held 11 bases outside the gene matches. The CDR3 sequence is 19 residues long. Germline V CDR1 and CDR2: SGHAT, FQDESV (reference sequence). The CDR3 DNA follows: TGTGCCAGCAGCTCATACTCCGGACTAGCGGGCAGCTCCTACAATGAGCAGTTCTTC. Its translation: CASSSYSGLAGSSYNEQFF.

This clonotype has a count of ten or more. The CDR3, as DNA: TGCAGCGTTGGGCCCCAGGATACCTACGAGCAGTACTTC. Residues: CSVGPQDTYEQYF. The chain is built from TRBV29-1 and TRBJ2-7, with D hard to call. CDR1 and CDR2 (germline): SQVTM, ANQGSEA. Trimming shortened V by 4 bases and J by 2 bases, and 12 bases separated the two germline ends. The CDR3 runs to 13 residues.

In this sample, this clonotype turned up many times. This chain joins TRBV29-1 and TRBJ2-1; the D gene is possibly TRBD2 (6 bases). The V and J ends lost 6 bases and 0 bases respectively, with 12 bases between them. The length of the CDR3 is 14 residues. Germline V gives CDR1 SQVTM, CDR2 ANQGSEA. The CDR3 spells CSVELAVSYNEQFF. In DNA form, the CDR3 reads TGCAGCGTGGAACTAGCAGTCTCCTACAATGAGCAGTTCTTC.

There are a few counts of this clonotype. V usage is TRBV29-1 and J usage is TRBJ2-3, with 9 bases aligning to TRBD2. The V gene end was trimmed by 5 bases and the J gene end by 5 bases; junction bases not matched to a gene: 11. Germline CDR1 reads SQVTM; CDR2 reads ANQGSEA. There are 15 residues in the CDR3. The CDR3 protein is CSVQLRGGLGDTQYF. Written as DNA, the CDR3 is TGCAGCGTTCAATTGCGGGGGGGCTTGGGAGATACGCAGTATTTT.

The chain joins TRBV6-5 to TRBJ2-1; D is uncertain. Germline assignment: CDR1 MNHEY and CDR2 SVGAGI. Trimming stripped 2 bases from V and 8 bases from J, with 22 bases between. CDR3 length: 17 amino acids. DNA of the CDR3: TGTGCCAGCAGTTACCTAGGCTTGGATAAACCCCCCCATGAGCAGTTCTTC. It encodes CASSYLGLDKPPHEQFF.

At least ten counts were recorded for this clonotype. The chain recombines TRBV6-2 or TRBV6-3 with TRBJ1-3; 9 bases agree with TRBD1. From germline, CDR1 is MNHEY and CDR2 SVGEGT. The CDR3 covers 20 residues. Trimming took 0 bases from V and 4 from J; bases not matched to a gene: 16. The CDR3 DNA sequence: TGTGCCAGCAGTTACTCCCCGGGACAGGGCATTCTTCCGATGGGAAACACCATATATTTT. This codes for CASSYSPGQGILPMGNTIYF.

The J gene is TRBJ2-1, the V gene TRBV6-5; 7 bases are a match to TRBD2. This CDR3 contains 15 residues. Looked up from germline, CDR1 is MNHEY and CDR2 is SVGAGI. Trimming at V came to 2 bases and at J to 8 bases, leaving 9 bases not matched to a gene. The CDR3 sequence is CASSYAAPRGDEQFF. Here the CDR3 DNA reads TGTGCCAGCAGTTACGCGGCCCCCCGGGGGGATGAGCAGTTCTTC.

This chain links TRBV5-6 with TRBJ1-2, with D perhaps TRBD1 (6 bases). The germline V gene has CDR1 SGHDT and CDR2 YYEEEE. This CDR3 region has 17 residues. V was trimmed by 0 bases and J by 0 bases, leaving 15 bases between them. The CDR3 DNA follows: TGTGCCAGCAGCTTGGCCAGGGCGGGGGGCGCTAACTATGGCTACACCTTC. It yields the protein CASSLARAGGANYGYTF.

This clonotype was counted between two and nine times. This chain joins TRBV12-3 or TRBV12-4 and TRBJ1-1; 8 bases are shared with TRBD1. The CDR3 contains 12 residues. V lost 5 bases, J lost 8 bases, and 4 bases stayed unmatched. The CDR3 protein is CASSPTGAEAFF. CDR3 DNA: TGTGCCAGCAGTCCGACAGGGGCCGAAGCTTTCTTT.

This clonotype has only a few counts. The V and J genes are TRBV4-1 and TRBJ2-1, with 7 bases fitting TRBD2. The V and J ends lost 1 base and 4 bases, in that order; junction bases with no gene match: 4. The CDR3 has 15 residues. The germline CDR1 and CDR2 sequences are MGHRA and YSYEKL. CDR3 in DNA: TGCGCCAGCAGCCAAGTCCTAGCGGAGTACAATGAGCAGTTCTTC. This encodes CASSQVLAEYNEQFF.

This clonotype was seen ten or more times. The chain uses TRBV2 and TRBJ1-2; D is unclear. The germline CDR1 and CDR2 sequences are SNHLY and FYNNEI. Trimming stripped 2 bases from V and 0 bases from J, with 4 bases between. This CDR3 is built from 13 residues. The CDR3: CASSEMPNYGYTF. In DNA form, the CDR3 reads TGTGCCAGCAGTGAAATGCCTAACTATGGCTACACCTTC.

The chain carries TRBV5-1 and TRBJ2-7, with 9 bases matching TRBD1. This CDR3 is built from 16 residues. Trimming removed 0 bases from V and 2 bases from J; junction bases left unmatched: 6. Germline CDR1 SGHRS, CDR2 YFSETQ. CDR3 in DNA: TGCGCCAGCAGCTTGGAGGGGACAGGGAAAACCTACGAGCAGTACTTC. As protein: CASSLEGTGKTYEQYF.

The chain uses TRBV27 and TRBJ2-7; no clear D. CDR1 MNHEY and CDR2 SMNVEV come from the germline V gene (reference sequence). CDR3 length equals 14 residues. Trimming took 6 bases from V and 2 from J, leaving 14 bases between them. The CDR3 protein is CASSPRGETYEQYF. In nucleotides, the CDR3 is TGTGCCAGCAGCCCCCGCGGAGAGACCTACGAGCAGTACTTC.

This clonotype was counted only a few times. The chain joins TRBV4-3 to TRBJ2-1; D gene uncertain. V was cut by 4 bases and J by 2 bases, with 18 bases left in between. Germline V CDR1 and CDR2: LGHNA, YSLEER. The CDR3 length is 17 residues. The CDR3 reads CASSRGWSVLTYNEQFF. The CDR3 region has the DNA TGCGCCAGCAGCCGAGGATGGAGCGTTCTTACCTACAATGAGCAGTTCTTC.

The chain joins TRBV2 to TRBJ2-7; 12 nucleotides line up with TRBD2. Losses at the gene ends were 7 bases for V and 6 bases for J; bases not matched to a gene: 10. From germline, CDR1 is SNHLY and CDR2 FYNNEI. The CDR3 covers 15 residues. CDR3 residues: CASKPLAGGESEQYF. As DNA, the CDR3 is TGTGCCAGCAAACCCCTAGCGGGAGGGGAGAGCGAGCAGTACTTC.